This T cell receptor beta chain derives from a study of blood T cells in healthy people across ages. This clonotype appeared a single time. Its antigen is still unknown. A much more abundant neighbour one base away suggests this may be a read error. Points from the study as a whole: Strong correlation linked observed beta diversity and percent naive T cells.

Extractions gave at least 5.5 micrograms of total RNA per sample. Using a J-beta primer mix together with a sample-barcoded 5' primer, a second PCR was run for about 6 to 12 cycles. Every sample gave at least 3 million paired-end reads containing CDR3. TCRdb processed the 5' RACE reads anew with MiXCR; each CDR3 protein has one entry. The sample holds about 760,000 distinct CDR3 sequences, approximately 53% seen once. Per germline, CDR1 LGHDT and CDR2 YNNKEL (reference sequence). The length of the CDR3 is 13 residues. Specimen: blood. This receptor was obtained from a man aged 40-55 years in good health. This chain links TRBV3-1 with TRBJ1-2; TRBD1 matches at 7 bases. CDR3 residues: CANSRGTVGGYTF. The CDR3 DNA is TGTGCCAACAGCCGTGGGACAGTCGGGGGCTACACCTTC.